This T cell receptor (beta chain) was sequenced in a study of T-cell memory formation after mild COVID-19. TCRdb processed the 5' RACE reads anew with MiXCR; each CDR3 protein has one entry. The sample gives about 420,000 distinct CDR3 sequences, more than 20% of which show up once; less than 15% is in the top ten. V lost 5 bases and J 5 bases, leaving 18 bases between the germline ends. This CDR3 is built from 15 residues. Germline V gene sequence: CDR1 SGHTA, CDR2 FQGNSA. This clonotype has a handful of counts. The material sequenced was PBMCs or a T cell subset sorted from them (not recorded which). This sequence originates from an adult woman who had mild COVID-19 (a few samples of this study predate the infection). Cell type and time point are not known. This chain uses TRBV7-2 with TRBJ1-1; D gene ambiguous. In DNA, the CDR3 is TGTGCCAGCAGCCCGACGTTTGGATTGCGGACTGAAGCTTTCTTT. It encodes CASSPTFGLRTEAFF.